A single sample is the source of the 10 T cell receptor beta chains below, sequenced in a study of cytomegalovirus exposure and HLA in healthy donors (dated by TCRdb to 2015 to 2018). Receptors were amplified or captured by the immunoSEQ multiplex PCR assay. The multiplex PCR relied on a mix of 60 forward primers for TCR Vbeta segments and 13 reverse primers for TCR Jbeta segments. TCRdb took this table from immuneACCESS and kept in-frame rearrangements with V and J called. Such tables lack part of the clones; where checked against another copy, unresolved V genes explain under half of the gap, and the rest is unexplained. Across this sample there are about 100,000 clones, with roughly 69% seen only once. The ten most abundant clones make up around 4% of the sample. Specimen: PBMCs. The receptors here all came from a man in his thirties or forties in good health and CMV-seropositive.

This clone was counted only a few times. J is TRBJ2-1 and V is TRBV7-9; 7 bases align to TRBD2. CDR1 SEHNR and CDR2 FQNEAQ come from the germline V gene (reference sequence). The CDR3 consists of 16 residues. Trimming at V came to 5 bases and at J to 2 bases, leaving 9 bases not matched to a gene. The CDR3 spells CASSPVGGGPYNEQFF. CDR3 nucleotides: TGTGCCAGCAGCCCCGTTGGGGGGGGACCCTACAATGAGCAGTTCTTC.

The chain employs TRBV2 and TRBJ1-3, with D unresolved. This CDR3 is built from 13 residues. Trimming removed 5 bases from V and 4 bases from J, with 9 bases in between. Germline assignment: CDR1 SNHLY and CDR2 FYNNEI. The CDR3 protein is CASSLGLGNTIYF. CDR3 bases: TGTGCCAGCAGTCTTGGCCTGGGAAACACCATATATTTT.

This clone was observed a handful of times. The chain links TRBV18 to TRBJ2-7, with a tentative D call TRBD1 (6 bases). The CDR3 totals 14 residues. Trimming took 3 bases from V and 3 from J, leaving 12 bases between them. Germline V gene sequence: CDR1 KGHSH, CDR2 LQKENI. CDR3 amino acids: CASSPRGQNYEQYF. CDR3 coding DNA: TGTGCCAGCTCACCCAGGGGACAAAACTACGAGCAGTACTTC. Variable domain in full (rest from reference TRBV18 and TRBJ2-7): NAGVMQNPRHLVRRRGQEARLRCSPMKGHSHVYWYRQLPEEGLKFMVYLQKENIIDESGMPKERFSAEFPKEGPSILRIQQVVRGDSAAYFCASSPRGQNYEQYFGPGTRLTVT.

This clone has a single count. The chain has TRBV6-1 and TRBJ2-2; the D is unclear. Between the trimmed V and J ends, which lost 7 bases and 0 bases, there was a span of 9 bases. This CDR3 has 14 amino acids. CDR1 MNHNS and CDR2 SASEGT come from the germline V gene. CDR3 coding DNA: TGTGCCAGCATTAAACAGACGAACACCGGGGAGCTGTTTTTT. Translation gives CASIKQTNTGELFF.

V is TRBV10-3 and J is TRBJ2-3, with TRBD1 matching over 7 bases. The V and J ends lost 6 bases and 3 bases, in that order; junction bases with no gene match: 12. CDR1 ENHRY and CDR2 SYGVKD come from the germline V gene. The CDR3 has 16 residues. CDR3 residues: CAISTGERTQTDTQYF. The CDR3 bases are TGTGCCATCAGCACAGGGGAGCGGACCCAGACAGATACGCAGTATTTT.

The rearrangement links TRBV6-6 to TRBJ2-2; D gene ambiguous. This CDR3 is 12 amino acids long. CDR1 and CDR2 from the germline V gene are MNHNY and SVGAGI (reference sequence). V was trimmed by 5 bases and J by 4 bases, leaving 5 bases between them. CDR3 DNA: TGTGCCAGCAGTCTTAGCACCGGGGAGCTGTTTTTT. This gives the protein CASSLSTGELFF.

This clone was seen a handful of times. The J gene is TRBJ2-3, the V gene TRBV9; 10 bases map to TRBD2. The CDR3 contains 16 residues. Germline trimming cut 0 bases from V and 5 bases from J; bases unmatched to any gene: 6. Per the germline V gene, CDR1 is SGDLS and CDR2 is YYNGEE. The CDR3 reads CASSVGVAGGQDTQYF. The CDR3 nucleotides read TGTGCCAGCAGCGTAGGAGTAGCGGGGGGTCAAGATACGCAGTATTTT.

This clone was detected only a few times. The rearrangement links TRBV19 to TRBJ1-1; perhaps TRBD1 as D (5 bases). Trimming left V 4 bases short and J 5 bases short, with 17 bases between. This CDR3 spans 15 amino acids. Germline V gives CDR1 LNHDA, CDR2 SQIVND (reference sequence). CDR3 nucleotide sequence: TGTGCCAGTAGTACACGGGGGTACCCGGGAACTGAAGCTTTCTTT. This sequence encodes CASSTRGYPGTEAFF.

The chain has TRBV7-9 and TRBJ2-7; 10 bases map to TRBD1. The germline gives CDR1 SEHNR, CDR2 FQNEAQ (reference sequence). The V segment lost 4 bases and the J segment 2 bases; nucleotides outside the gene matches: 8. The CDR3 runs to 16 residues. The CDR3 DNA reads as TGTGCCAGCAGCTGGCCGGGACAGGGGAGAACCTACGAGCAGTACTTC. Translating gives CASSWPGQGRTYEQYF.

The chain uses TRBV6-5 and TRBJ2-5; maybe TRBD2 (6 bases). This CDR3 region has 12 residues. Trimming stripped 2 bases from V and 5 bases from J, with 6 bases between. In germline, CDR1 is MNHEY, CDR2 SVGAGI. CDR3 coding DNA: TGTGCCAGCAGTTACGGGGGGGAGACCCAGTACTTC. Protein product: CASSYGGETQYF.